The text below deals with one TCR beta chain. What it binds is unknown. These data originate in a study of graft-versus-host responses after intestinal transplantation. General study findings and limits: GvH clones were identified in recipient marrow, with some first appearing in ileum or blood. With peak circulating GvH clone levels came an association with early post-transplant HvG declines. The presence of high graft-versus-host to host-versus-graft clonal ratios in allografts characterized patients with graft-donor T cell macrochimerism.

Germline CDR1 reads MNHEY; CDR2 reads SVGAGI. The CDR3 runs to 15 residues. After removal of 4 bases from V and 10 bases from J, the junction contained 5 bases not matched to a gene. Some clones are missing from TCRdb's copy, which holds only in-frame ones; the method was immunoSEQ multiplex PCR. The repertoire consists of tens of thousands of clones, with 93% occurring once and the leading ten covering approximately 2%. Specimen: unstimulated CD8+ T cells sorted from spleen or lymph node cells, collected before intestinal transplant. This rearrangement joins TRBV6-5 to TRBJ2-1, with 15 bases identical to TRBD2. This clonotype was sampled from a human donor who received an intestinal transplant. CDR3: CASSFGLAGGQEQFF. DNA for the CDR3: TGTGCCAGCAGTTTCGGACTAGCGGGGGGGCAGGAGCAGTTCTTC.